A single sample gave rise to the 5 T cell receptor beta chains below, sequenced in a study of OX40 agonist ivuxolimab in advanced cancers. TCRdb keeps only in-frame clones here, not all; method: immunoSEQ multiplex PCR. The sample yields 81,000 or so clones, about 92% seen once. This specimen consisted of CD4+ or CD8+ T cells sorted from blood, obtained in a trial of the OX40 agonist ivuxolimab. The source is an adult with an advanced solid tumor such as melanoma, head and neck, liver or kidney cancer.

The chain uses TRBV2 and TRBJ2-1, with 7 bases fitting TRBD2. In germline, CDR1 is SNHLY, CDR2 FYNNEI. J lost 2 bases, V lost 3 bases, and 10 bases had no gene match. This CDR3 has 17 amino acids. The CDR3 sequence is CASSDLGGGTTYNEQFF. For the CDR3, the DNA is TGTGCCAGCAGTGATTTAGGTGGCGGGACTACCTACAATGAGCAGTTCTTC.

V usage is TRBV2 and J usage is TRBJ2-7, with 12 nucleotides matching TRBD1. This CDR3 contains 14 residues. Trimming at V came to 6 bases and at J to 2 bases, leaving 2 bases not matched to a gene. Germline values: CDR1 SNHLY, CDR2 FYNNEI. The CDR3 DNA sequence: TGTGCCAGCAGGGGACAGGGGGCCGCCTACGAGCAGTACTTC. Its protein is CASRGQGAAYEQYF. Complete variable domain (other parts from reference TRBV2 and TRBJ2-7): EPEVTQTPSHQVTQMGQEVILRCVPISNHLYFYWYRQILGQKVEFLVSFYNNEISEKSEIFDDQFSVERPDGSNFTLKIRSTKLEDSAMYFCASRGQGAAYEQYFGPGTRLTVT.

This clone appeared once. The chain employs TRBV5-1 and TRBJ2-2; 8 bases fit TRBD1. CDR1 SGHRS and CDR2 YFSETQ come from the germline V gene. The CDR3 covers 18 residues. Trimming removed 4 bases from V and 6 bases from J; junction bases left unmatched: 17. The DNA of the CDR3 is TGCGCCAGCAGCCAACGTAATACCGAAGACAGGGGCGCCGGGGAGCTGTTTTTT. Amino acid sequence: CASSQRNTEDRGAGELFF.

This sequence joins TRBV18 and TRBJ1-5; TRBD1 might be the D (5 bases). V shed 1 base and J shed 6 bases, with 16 bases lying between them. Germline CDR1 is KGHSH and CDR2 is LQKENI. The CDR3 is 16 residues long. CDR3 residues: CASSPRHSGVGQPQHF. The CDR3 region has the DNA TGTGCCAGCTCACCACGGCACTCGGGGGTGGGTCAGCCCCAGCATTTT.

This chain joins TRBV19 and TRBJ1-5, with TRBD1 matching 8 bases. From germline, CDR1 is LNHDA and CDR2 SQIVND (reference sequence). CDR3 length: 15 residues. V gave up 4 bases and J gave up 5 bases; unmatched junction bases: 7. The CDR3 protein is CASSTWTGLDQPQHF. CDR3 coding DNA: TGTGCCAGTAGTACCTGGACAGGGCTGGATCAGCCCCAGCATTTT. Based on the CDR3 plus reference TRBV19 and TRBJ1-5, the full variable domain is DGGITQSPKYLFRKEGQNVTLSCEQNLNHDAMYWYRQDPGQGLRLIYYSQIVNDFQKGDIAEGYSVSREKKESFPLTVTSAQKNPTAFYLCASSTWTGLDQPQHFGDGTRLSIL.